This TCR beta chain was retrieved from a study of shared clonotypes between healthy human individuals. CDR3 length equals 15 residues. Germline V CDR1 and CDR2: SGHDT, YYEEEE. Trimming pared 4 bases from V and 1 base from J, leaving 11 bases between. Libraries were prepared by immunoSEQ multiplex PCR; TCRdb keeps only in-frame clonotypes and omits some of them. The sample gives 2,500,000 or so clones, 85% to 95% of which show up once; roughly 0.13% is in the top ten. The sample taken for sequencing was naive CD4+ T cells sorted from blood. Described subset: CD45RA+ positively selected. The source of this sequence is a man aged 18 to 35 in good health. This chain joins TRBV5-6 and TRBJ1-4; D uncertain. The DNA for the CDR3 is TGTGCCAGCAGCCCCGTGTCGGGAACTAATGAAAAACTGTTTTTT. Translation gives CASSPVSGTNEKLFF.